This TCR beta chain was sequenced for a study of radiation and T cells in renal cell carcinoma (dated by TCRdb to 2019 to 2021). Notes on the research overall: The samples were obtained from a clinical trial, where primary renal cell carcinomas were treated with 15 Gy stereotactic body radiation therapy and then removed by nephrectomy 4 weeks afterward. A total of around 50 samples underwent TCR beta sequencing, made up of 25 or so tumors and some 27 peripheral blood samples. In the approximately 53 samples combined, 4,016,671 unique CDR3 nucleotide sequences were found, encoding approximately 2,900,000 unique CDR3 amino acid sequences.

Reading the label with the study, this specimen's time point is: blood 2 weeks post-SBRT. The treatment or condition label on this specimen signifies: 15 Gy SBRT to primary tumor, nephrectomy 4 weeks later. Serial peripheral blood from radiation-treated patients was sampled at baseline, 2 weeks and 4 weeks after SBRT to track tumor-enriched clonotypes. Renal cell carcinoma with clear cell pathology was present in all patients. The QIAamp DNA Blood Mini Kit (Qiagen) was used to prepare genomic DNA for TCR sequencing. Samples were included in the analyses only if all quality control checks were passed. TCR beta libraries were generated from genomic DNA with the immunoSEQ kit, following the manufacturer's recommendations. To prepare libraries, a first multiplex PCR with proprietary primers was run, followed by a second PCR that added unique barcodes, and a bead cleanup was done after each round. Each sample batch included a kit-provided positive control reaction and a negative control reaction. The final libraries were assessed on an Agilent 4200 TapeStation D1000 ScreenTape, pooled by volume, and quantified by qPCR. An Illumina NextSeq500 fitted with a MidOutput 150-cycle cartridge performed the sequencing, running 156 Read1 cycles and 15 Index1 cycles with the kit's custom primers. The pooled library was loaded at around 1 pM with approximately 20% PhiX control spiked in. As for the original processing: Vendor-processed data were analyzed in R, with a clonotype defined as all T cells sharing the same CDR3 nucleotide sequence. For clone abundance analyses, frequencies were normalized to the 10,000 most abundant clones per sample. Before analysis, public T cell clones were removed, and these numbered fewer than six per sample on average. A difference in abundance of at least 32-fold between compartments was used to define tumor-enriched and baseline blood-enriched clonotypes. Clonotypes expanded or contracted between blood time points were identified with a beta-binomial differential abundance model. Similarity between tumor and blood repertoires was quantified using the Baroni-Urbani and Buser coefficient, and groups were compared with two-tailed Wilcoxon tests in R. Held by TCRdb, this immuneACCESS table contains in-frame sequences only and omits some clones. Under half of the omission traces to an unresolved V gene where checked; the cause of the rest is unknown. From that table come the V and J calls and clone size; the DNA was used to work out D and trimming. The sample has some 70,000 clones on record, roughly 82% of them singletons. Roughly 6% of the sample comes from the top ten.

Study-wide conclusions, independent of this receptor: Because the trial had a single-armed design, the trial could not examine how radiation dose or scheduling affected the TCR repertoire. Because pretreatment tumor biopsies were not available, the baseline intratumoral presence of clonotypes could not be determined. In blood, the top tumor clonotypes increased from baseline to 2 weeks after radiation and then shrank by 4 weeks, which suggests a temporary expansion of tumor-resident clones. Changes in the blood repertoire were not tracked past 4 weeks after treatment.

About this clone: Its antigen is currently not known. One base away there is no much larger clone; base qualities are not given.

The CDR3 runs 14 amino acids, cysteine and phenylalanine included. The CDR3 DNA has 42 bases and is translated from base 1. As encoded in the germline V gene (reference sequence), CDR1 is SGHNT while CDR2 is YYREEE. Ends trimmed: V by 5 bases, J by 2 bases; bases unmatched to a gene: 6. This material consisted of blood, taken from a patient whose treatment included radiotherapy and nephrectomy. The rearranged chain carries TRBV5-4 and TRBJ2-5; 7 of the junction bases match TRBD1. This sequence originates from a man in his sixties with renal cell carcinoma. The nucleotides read TGTGCCAGCAGTCGGGACAGTTTTCAAGAGACCCAGTACTTC. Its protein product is CASSRDSFQETQYF.